This record looks at one TCR beta chain sequence and its context. Antigen unknown. Sequencing was performed with immunoSEQ multiplex PCR; in TCRdb, only in-frame clones are kept and a portion is missing. Among approximately 110,000 clones, about 90% were seen once, and the ten largest hold 4% to 5%. These data originate in a study of T cell responses to AZD1222 COVID-19 vaccine. Study findings and constraints: Spike-specific TCR breadth and depth rose after two AZD1222 doses. White British donors predominated, females outnumbered males, and clonal diversity was possibly underestimated.

The sequencing used peripheral blood, collected on day 0 of AZD1222 vaccination. This sequence was found in an adult in good health.

CDR3 region: CASGGTGGIGEKLFF. In DNA form, the CDR3 reads TGCGCCAGCGGTGGGACAGGGGGAATCGGTGAAAAACTGTTTTTT. This chain joins TRBV5-1 and TRBJ1-4; 11 nucleotides line up with TRBD1. The V gene's germline CDR1 is SGHRS and CDR2 YFSETQ. The CDR3 runs 15 residues. The ends lost 7 bases at V and 7 bases at J; junction bases unmatched: 9.